The following is a T cell receptor beta chain sequence with its context. The antigen remains undetermined. This entry is derived from a study of monozygotic twins with inflammatory bowel disease. Points from the study as a whole: Fewer clonotypes were shared with others by IBD patients than by healthy twins, especially with disease activity. Healthy co-twins exceeded IBD patients in TCRbeta diversity as measured by inverse Simpson. Differences in immunosuppressive treatment may have been a source of added variability in patient repertoires.

The V gene's germline CDR1 is MDHEN and CDR2 SYDVKM. The CDR3 has 16 residues. Approximately 4,000 ng of total RNA went into each TCR library. TCRdb reprocessed the 5' RACE reads and keeps a single row for each CDR3 protein, giving no DNA. The ten top clones account for around 2.5%, within a sample of 400,000 to 500,000 distinct CDR3 sequences. Sequenced: blood. The rearrangement uses TRBV28 and TRBJ1-2; TCRdb indicates TRBD1, and absent DNA this call remains unverified. This sequence originates from a human donor with ulcerative colitis or Crohn's disease, or a healthy co-twin of an affected twin (not recorded which). The CDR3 loop reads CASSLDPTGQSYGYTF.